This T cell receptor beta chain was identified during a study of cytomegalovirus exposure and HLA in healthy donors. At the level of the study: A preliminary data release comprised around 85 million unique TCRs obtained from HLA-typed donors. Among the roughly 400 genotyped donors, approximately 81% were placed in the Caucasian-associated ancestry cluster.

The CDR3 covers 15 residues. CDR1 and CDR2 (germline): LGHNA, YNFKEQ. The V and J ends lost 0 bases and 3 bases respectively, with 11 bases between them. Use of 60 Vbeta and 13 Jbeta primers characterized the PCR. How the authors handled the data: A later analysis tallied tens of millions of unique TCR beta chains, 9 million to 12 million of them shared. Repertoires were generated with immunoSEQ multiplex PCR, while TCRdb's copy carries only in-frame clones and drops some. The DNA gave D and trimming, while V, J and clone size come from that table. This sample yields about 170,000 clones, of which around 72% are seen a single time; roughly 6.6% belongs to the top ten. Whole-study findings and limits: Analyses of presence/absence relied on an assumption of roughly uniform sequencing depth across donors.

A word on this clone: The antigen remains unidentified.

The sample comprised PBMCs. This TCR derives from a man aged 40-49 years in good health and CMV-seropositive. The chain employs TRBV4-2 and TRBJ1-2, with D perhaps TRBD1 (6 bases). The CDR3 DNA is TGTGCCAGCAGCCAAGATCGGACAGCGGACTATGGCTACACCTTC. It yields the protein CASSQDRTADYGYTF.